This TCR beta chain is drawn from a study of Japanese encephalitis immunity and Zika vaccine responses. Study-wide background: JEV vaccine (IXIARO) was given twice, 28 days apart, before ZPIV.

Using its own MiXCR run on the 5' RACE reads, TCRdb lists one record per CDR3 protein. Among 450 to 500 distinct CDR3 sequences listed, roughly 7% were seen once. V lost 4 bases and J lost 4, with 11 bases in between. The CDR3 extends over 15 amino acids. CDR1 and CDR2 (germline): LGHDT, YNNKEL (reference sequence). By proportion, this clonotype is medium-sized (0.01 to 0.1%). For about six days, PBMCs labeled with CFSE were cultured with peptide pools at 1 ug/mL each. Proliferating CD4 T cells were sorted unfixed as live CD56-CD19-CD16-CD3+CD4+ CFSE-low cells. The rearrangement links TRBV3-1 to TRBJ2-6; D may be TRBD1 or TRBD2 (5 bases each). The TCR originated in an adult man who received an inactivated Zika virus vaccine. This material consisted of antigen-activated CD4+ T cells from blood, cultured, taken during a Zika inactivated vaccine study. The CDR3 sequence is CASSPRDVGANVLTF. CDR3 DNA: TGTGCCAGCAGCCCCCGGGACGTGGGGGCCAACGTCCTGACTTTC.